This TCR beta chain was captured in a study of cytomegalovirus exposure and HLA in healthy donors. Overall study context: The study's early data release held roughly 91 million unique TCRs from HLA-typed donors.

Study-wide results and limits: The study listed 150 to 200 cytomegalovirus-associated TCR beta chains. Available immune exposure information covered CMV serostatus only. Donors belonging to an Asian-associated ancestry cluster reportedly showed fewer N-insertions in productive TCRs than the roughly 670-donor mean, according to what a later analysis found.

Primers for the PCR totalled 60 Vbeta and 13 Jbeta. Only in-frame clones appear in the TCRdb table, and some are missing; sequencing was by immunoSEQ multiplex PCR. Of nearly 80,000 clones listed, 79% were seen once; the top ten hold about 20%. CDR3 length: 17 amino acids. Comments on this clone: Its target is not known.

The TCR was taken from a woman aged 40 to 55 in good health and CMV-seropositive. The sequenced sample was PBMCs. The gene calls are TRBV21-1 and TRBJ2-1; the D call of TRBD2 is as the table states it, not checked on the DNA. TRBV21-1 is classified as a pseudogene. CDR3 residues: CASSKGTSEGCHNEQFF. The CDR3 DNA reads as TGTGCCAGCAGCAAGGGGACTAGCGAGGGATGCCACAATGAGCAGTTCTTC.